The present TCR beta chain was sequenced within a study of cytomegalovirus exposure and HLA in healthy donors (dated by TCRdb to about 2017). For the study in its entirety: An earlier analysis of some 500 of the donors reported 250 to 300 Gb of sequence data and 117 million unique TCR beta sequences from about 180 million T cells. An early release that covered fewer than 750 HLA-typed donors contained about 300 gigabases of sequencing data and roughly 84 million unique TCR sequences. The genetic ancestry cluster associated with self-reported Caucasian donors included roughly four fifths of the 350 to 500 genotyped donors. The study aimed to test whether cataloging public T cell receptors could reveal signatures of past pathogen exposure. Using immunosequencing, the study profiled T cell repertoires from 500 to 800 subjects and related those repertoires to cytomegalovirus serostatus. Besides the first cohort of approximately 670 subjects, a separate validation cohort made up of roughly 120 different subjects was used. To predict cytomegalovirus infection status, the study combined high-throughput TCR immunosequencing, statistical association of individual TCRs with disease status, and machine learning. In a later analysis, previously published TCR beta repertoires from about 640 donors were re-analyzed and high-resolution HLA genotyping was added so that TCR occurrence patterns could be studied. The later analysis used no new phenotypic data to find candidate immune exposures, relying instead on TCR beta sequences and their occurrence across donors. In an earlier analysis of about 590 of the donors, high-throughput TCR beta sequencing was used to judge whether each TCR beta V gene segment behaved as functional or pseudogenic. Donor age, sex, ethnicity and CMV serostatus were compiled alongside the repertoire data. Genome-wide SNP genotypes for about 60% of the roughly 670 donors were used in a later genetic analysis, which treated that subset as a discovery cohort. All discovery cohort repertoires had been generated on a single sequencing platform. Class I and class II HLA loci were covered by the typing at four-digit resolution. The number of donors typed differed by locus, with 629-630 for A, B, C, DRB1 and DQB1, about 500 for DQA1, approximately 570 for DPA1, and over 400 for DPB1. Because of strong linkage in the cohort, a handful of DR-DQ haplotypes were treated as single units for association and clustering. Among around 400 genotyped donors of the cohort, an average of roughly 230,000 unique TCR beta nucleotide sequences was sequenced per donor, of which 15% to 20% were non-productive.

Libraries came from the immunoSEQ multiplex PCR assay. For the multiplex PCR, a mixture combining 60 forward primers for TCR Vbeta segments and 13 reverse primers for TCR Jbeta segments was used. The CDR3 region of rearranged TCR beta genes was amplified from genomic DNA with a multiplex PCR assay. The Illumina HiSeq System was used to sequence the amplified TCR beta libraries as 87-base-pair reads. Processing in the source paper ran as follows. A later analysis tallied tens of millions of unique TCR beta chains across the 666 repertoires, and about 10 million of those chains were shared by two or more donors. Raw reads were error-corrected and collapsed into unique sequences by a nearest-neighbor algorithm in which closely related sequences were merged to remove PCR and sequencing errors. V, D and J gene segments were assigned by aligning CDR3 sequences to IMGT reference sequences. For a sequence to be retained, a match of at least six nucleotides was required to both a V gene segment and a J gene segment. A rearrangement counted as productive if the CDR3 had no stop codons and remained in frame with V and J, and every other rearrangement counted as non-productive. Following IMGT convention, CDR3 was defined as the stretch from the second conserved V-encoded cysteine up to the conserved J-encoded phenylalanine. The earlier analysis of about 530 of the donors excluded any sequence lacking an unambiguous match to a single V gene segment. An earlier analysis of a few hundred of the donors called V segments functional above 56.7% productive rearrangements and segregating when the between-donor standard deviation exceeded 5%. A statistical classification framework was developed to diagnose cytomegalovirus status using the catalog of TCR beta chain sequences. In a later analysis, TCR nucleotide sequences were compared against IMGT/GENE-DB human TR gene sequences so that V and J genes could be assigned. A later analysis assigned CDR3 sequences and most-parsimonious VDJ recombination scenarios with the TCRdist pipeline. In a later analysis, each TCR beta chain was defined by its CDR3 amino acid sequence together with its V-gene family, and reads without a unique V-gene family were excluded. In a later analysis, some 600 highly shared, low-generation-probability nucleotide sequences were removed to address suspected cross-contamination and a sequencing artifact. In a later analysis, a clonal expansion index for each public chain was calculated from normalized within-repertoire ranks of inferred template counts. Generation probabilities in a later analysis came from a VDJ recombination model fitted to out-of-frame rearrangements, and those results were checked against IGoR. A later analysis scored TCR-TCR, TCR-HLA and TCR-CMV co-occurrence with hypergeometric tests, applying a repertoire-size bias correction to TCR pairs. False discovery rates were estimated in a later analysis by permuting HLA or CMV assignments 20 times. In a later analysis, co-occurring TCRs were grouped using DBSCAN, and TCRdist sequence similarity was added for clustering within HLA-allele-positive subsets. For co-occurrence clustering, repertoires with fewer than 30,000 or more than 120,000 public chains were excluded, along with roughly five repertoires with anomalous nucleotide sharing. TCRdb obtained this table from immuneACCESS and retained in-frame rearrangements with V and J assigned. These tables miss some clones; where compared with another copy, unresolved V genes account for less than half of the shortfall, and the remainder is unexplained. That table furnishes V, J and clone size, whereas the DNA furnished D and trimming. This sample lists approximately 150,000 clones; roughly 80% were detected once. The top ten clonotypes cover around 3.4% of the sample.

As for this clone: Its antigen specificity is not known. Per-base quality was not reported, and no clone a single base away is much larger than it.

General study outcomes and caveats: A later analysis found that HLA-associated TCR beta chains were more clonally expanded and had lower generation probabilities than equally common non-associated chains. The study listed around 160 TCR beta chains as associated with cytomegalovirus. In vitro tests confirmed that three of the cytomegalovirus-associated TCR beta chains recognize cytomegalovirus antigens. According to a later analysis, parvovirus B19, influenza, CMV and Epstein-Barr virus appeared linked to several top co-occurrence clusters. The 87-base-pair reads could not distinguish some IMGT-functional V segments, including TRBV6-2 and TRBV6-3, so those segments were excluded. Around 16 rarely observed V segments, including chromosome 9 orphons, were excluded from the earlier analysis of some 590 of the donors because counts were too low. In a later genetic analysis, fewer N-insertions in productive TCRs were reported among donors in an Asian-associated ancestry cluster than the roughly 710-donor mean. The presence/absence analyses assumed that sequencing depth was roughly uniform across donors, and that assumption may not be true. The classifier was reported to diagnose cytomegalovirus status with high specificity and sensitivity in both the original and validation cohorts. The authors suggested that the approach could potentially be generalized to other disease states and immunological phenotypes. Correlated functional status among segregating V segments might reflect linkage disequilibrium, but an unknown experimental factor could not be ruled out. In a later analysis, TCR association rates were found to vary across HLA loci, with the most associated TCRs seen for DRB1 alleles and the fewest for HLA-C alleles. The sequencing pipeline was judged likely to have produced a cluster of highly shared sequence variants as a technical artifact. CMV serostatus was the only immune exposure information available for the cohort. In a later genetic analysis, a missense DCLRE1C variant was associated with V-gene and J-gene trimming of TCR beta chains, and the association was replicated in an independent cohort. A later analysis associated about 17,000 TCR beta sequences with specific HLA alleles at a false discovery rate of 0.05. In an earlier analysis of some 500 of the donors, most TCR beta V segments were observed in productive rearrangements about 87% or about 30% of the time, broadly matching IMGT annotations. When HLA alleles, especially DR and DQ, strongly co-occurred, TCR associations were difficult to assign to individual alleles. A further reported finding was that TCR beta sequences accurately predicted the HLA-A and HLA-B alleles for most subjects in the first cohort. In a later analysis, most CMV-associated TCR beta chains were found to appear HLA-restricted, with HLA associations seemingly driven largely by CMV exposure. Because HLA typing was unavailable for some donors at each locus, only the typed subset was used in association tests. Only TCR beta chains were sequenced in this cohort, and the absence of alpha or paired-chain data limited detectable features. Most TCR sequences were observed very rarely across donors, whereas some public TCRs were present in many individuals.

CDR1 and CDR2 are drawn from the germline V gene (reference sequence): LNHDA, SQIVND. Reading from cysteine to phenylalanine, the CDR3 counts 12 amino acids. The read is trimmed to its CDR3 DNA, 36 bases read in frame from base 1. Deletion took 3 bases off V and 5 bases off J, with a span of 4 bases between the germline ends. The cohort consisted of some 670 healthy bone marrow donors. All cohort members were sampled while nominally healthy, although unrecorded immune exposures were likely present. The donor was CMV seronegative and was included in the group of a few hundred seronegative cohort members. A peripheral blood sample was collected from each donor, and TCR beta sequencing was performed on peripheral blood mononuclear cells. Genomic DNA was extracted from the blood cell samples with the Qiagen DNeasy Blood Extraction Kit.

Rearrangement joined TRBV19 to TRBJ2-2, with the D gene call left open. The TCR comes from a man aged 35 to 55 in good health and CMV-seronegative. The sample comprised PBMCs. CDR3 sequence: CASSIRTGELFF. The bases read TGTGCCAGTAGTATTAGAACCGGGGAGCTGTTTTTT.